This TCR beta chain derives from a study of CD8 T cells in ankylosing spondylitis. General study findings and limits: Within ankylosing spondylitis blood, a TCR beta motif made up of under 10 highly homologous variants appeared to be characteristic. Reports say disease-linked clones showed up significantly more in matched ankylosing spondylitis synovial fluid.

This clonotype was counted many times. The antigen remains undetermined. V shed 2 bases and J 3 bases; nucleotides not matched to a gene: 4. CDR1 and CDR2 (germline): SGDLS, YYNGEE. The CDR3 runs 15 residues. TCRdb processed the 5' RACE reads anew with MiXCR; each CDR3 protein has one entry. The data show roughly 7,000 distinct CDR3 sequences, with less than 3.5% seen just once and under 45% held by the top ten. Sequencing input: blood, either unsorted or a sorted T cell fraction (not recorded which). This chain joins TRBV9 and TRBJ2-7, with 11 bases lining up with TRBD1. The sequence derives from a female donor with ankylosing spondylitis or in good health (not recorded which). The CDR3 sequence is CASSVGQGAGYEQYF. CDR3 nucleotides: TGTGCCAGCAGCGTCGGACAGGGGGCGGGCTACGAGCAGTACTTC.